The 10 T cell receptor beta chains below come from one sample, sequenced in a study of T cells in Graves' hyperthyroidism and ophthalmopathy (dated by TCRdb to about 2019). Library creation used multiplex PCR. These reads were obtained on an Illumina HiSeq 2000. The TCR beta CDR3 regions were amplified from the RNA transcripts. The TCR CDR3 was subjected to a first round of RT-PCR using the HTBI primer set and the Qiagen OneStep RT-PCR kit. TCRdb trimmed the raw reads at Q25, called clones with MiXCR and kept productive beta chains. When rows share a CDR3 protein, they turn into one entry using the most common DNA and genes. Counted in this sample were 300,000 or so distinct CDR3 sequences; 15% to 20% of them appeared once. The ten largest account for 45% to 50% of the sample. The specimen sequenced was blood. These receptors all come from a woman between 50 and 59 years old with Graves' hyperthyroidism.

CDR3 loop: CASSQPAEGREKLFF. The CDR3 nucleotides are TGCGCCAGCAGCCAACCCGCGGAGGGGCGAGAAAAACTGTTTTTT. The rearrangement links TRBV4-1 to TRBJ1-4, with a weak D call TRBD1 (5 bases). CDR3 size: 15 residues. In germline, CDR1 is MGHRA, CDR2 YSYEKL. The V end lost 2 bases, the J end lost 8 bases, and 15 bases lay between the germline ends.

The CDR3 DNA sequence: TGTGCCAGCAGCGAAGGGGGCACGGTGGGAGAGACCCAGTACTTC. The encoded protein is CASSEGGTVGETQYF. The chain links TRBV9 to TRBJ2-5, with 7 bases aligning to TRBD1. The ends lost 3 bases at V and 4 bases at J; junction bases unmatched: 9. The germline gives CDR1 SGDLS, CDR2 YYNGEE. This CDR3 is 15 amino acids long.

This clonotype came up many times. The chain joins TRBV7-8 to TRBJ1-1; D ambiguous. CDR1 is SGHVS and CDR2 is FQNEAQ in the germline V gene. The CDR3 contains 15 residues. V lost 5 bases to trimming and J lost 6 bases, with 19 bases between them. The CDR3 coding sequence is TGTGCCAGCAGCAGGTCGGCCAGCCAACCCTCTGAAGCTTTCTTT. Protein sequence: CASSRSASQPSEAFF.

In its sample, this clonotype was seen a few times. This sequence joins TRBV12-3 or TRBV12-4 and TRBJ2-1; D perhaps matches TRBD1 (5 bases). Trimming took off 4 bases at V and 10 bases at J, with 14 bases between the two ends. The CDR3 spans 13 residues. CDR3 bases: TGTGCCAGCAGTTCCCCTGCAGGGAACGAGCAGTTCTTC. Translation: CASSSPAGNEQFF.

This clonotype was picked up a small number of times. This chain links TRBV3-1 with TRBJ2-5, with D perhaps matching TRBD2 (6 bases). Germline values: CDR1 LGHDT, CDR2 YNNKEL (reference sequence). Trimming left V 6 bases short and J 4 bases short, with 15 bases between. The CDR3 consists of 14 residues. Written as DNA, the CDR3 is TGTGCCAGCAGGGAGGGGCTAGCGACAGAGACCCAGTACTTC. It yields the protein CASREGLATETQYF.

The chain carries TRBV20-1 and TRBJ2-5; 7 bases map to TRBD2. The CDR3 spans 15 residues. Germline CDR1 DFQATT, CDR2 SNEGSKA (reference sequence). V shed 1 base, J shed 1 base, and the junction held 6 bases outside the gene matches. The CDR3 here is CSARVASGIQETQYF. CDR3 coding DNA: TGCAGTGCTAGAGTCGCTAGCGGAATCCAAGAGACCCAGTACTTC.

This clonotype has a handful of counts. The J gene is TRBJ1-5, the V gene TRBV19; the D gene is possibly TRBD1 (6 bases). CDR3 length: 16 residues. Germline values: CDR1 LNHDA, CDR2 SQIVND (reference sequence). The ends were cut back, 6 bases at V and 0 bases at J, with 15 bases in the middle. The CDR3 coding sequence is TGTGCCAGTAGATACGGGACACTTTATAGCAATCAGCCCCAGCATTTT. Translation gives CASRYGTLYSNQPQHF.

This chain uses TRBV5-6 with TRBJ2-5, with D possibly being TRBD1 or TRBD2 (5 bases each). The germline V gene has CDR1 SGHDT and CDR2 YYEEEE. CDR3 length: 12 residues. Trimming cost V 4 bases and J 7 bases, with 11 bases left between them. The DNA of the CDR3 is TGTGCCAGCAGCCGGGACGTGGGGACCCAGTACTTC. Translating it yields CASSRDVGTQYF.

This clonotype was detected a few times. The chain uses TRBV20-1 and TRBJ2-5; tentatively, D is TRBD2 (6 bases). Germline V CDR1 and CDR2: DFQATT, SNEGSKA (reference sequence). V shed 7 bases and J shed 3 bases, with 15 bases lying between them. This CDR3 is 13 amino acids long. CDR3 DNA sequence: TGCAGTGGGGACTTGGGAAACGAAGAGACCCAGTACTTC. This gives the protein CSGDLGNEETQYF.

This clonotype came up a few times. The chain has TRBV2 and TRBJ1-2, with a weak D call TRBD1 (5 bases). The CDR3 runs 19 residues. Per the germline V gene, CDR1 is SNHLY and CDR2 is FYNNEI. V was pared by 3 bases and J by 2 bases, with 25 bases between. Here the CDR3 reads CASSDIGLDRQYGNYGYTF. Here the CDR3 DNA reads TGTGCCAGCAGTGATATCGGTCTCGACAGACAATATGGGAACTATGGCTACACCTTC.